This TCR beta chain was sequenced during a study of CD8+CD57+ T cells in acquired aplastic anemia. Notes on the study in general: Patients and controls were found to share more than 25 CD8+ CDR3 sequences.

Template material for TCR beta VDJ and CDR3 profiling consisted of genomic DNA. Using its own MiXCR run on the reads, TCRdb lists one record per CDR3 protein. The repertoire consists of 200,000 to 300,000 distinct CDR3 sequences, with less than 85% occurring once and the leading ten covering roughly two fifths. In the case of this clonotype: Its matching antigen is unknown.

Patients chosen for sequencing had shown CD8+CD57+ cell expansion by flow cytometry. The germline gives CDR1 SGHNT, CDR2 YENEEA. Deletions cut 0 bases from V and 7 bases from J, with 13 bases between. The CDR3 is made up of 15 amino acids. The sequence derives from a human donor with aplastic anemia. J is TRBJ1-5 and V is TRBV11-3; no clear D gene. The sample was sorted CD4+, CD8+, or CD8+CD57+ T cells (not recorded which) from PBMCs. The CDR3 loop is CASSLDLAASQPQHF. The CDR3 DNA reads TGTGCCAGCAGCTTAGATCTGGCAGCGTCGCAGCCCCAGCATTTT.